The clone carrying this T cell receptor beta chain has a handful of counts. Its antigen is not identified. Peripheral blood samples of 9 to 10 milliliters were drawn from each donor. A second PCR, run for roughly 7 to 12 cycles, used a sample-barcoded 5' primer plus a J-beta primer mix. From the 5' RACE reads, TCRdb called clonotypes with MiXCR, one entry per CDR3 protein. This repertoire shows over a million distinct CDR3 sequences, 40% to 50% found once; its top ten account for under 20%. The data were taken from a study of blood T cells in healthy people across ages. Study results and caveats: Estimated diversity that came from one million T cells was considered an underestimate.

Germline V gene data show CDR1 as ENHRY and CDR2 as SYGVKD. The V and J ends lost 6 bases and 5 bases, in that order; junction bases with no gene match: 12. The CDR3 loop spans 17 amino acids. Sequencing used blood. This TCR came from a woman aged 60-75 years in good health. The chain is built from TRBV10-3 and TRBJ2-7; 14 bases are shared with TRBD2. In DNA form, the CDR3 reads TGTGCCATCAGGGGGGAGGGGACTAGCGGGAGTAACCACGAGCAGTACTTC. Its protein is CAIRGEGTSGSNHEQYF.